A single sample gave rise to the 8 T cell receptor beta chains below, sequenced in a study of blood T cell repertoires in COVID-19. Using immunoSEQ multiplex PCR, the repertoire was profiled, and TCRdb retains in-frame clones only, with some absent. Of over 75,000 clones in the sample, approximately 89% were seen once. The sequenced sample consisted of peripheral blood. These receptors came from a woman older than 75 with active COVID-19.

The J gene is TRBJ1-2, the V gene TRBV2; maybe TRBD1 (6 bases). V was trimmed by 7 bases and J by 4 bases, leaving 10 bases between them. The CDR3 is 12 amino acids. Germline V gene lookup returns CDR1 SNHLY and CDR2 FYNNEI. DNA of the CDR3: TGTGCCAGCACGGACAGAGTCTATGGCTACACCTTC. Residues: CASTDRVYGYTF.

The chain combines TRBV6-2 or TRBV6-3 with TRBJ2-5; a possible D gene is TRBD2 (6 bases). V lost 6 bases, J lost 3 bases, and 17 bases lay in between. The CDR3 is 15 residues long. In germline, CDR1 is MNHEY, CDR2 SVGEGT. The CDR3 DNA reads TGTGCCAGCAGCGGGTTCCGCGGGGTAGAAGAGACCCAGTACTTC. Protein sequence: CASSGFRGVEETQYF.

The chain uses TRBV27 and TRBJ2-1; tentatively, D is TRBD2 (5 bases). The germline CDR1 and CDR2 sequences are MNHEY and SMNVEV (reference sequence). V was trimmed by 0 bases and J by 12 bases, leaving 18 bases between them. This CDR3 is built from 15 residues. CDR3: CASSLSWGEKGLQFF. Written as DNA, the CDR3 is TGTGCCAGCAGTTTATCTTGGGGAGAGAAGGGTCTGCAGTTCTTC.

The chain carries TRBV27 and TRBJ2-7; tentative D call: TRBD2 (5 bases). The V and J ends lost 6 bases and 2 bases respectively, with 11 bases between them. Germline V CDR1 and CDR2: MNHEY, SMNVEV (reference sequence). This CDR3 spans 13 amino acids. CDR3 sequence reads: CASSKTGAYEQYF. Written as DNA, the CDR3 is TGTGCCAGCAGCAAAACCGGGGCCTACGAGCAGTACTTC.

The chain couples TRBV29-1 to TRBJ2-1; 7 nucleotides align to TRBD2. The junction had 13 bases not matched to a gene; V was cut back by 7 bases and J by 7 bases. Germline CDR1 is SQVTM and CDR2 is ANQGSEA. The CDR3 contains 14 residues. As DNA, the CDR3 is TGCAGCGCAGTTCTGGGCGGGAGATTTAATGAGCAGTTCTTC. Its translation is CSAVLGGRFNEQFF.

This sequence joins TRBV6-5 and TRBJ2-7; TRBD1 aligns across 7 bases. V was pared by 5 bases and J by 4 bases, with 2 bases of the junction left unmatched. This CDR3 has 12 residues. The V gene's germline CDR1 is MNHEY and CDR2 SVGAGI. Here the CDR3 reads CASSNRGYEQYF. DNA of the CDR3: TGTGCCAGCAGTAACAGGGGTTACGAGCAGTACTTC.

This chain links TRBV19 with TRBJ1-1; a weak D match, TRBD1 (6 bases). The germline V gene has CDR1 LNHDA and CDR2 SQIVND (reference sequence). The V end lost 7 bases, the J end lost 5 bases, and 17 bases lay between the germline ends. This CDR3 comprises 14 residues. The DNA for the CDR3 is TGTGCCAGTAAGGCAGGGGCATTTGGGACTGAAGCTTTCTTT. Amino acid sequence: CASKAGAFGTEAFF.

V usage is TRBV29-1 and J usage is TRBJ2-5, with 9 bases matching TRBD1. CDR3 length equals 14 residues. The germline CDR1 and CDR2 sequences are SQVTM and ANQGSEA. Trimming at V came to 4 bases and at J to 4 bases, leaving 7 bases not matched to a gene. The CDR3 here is CSVVGGQGPETQYF. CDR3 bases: TGCAGCGTTGTGGGGGGACAGGGTCCAGAGACCCAGTACTTC. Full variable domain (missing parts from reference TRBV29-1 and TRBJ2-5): SAVISQKPSRDICQRGTSLTIQCQVDSQVTMMFWYRQQPGQSLTLIATANQGSEATYESGFVIDKFPISRPNLTFSTLTVSNMSPEDSSIYLCSVVGGQGPETQYFGPGTRLLVL.